The 28 T cell receptor beta chains given below trace back to one sample, sequenced in a study of OX40 agonist ivuxolimab in advanced cancers. The method was the immunoSEQ multiplex PCR assay. Drawn from immuneACCESS, this table holds only the in-frame rearrangements with V and J called that TCRdb kept. Clones are partly lost; checked studies trace under half to an unresolved V gene and leave the rest unexplained. The sample table records about 78,000 clones; 84% of these occur just once. The top ten constitute less than 2.5% of the sample. Source: CD4+ or CD8+ T cells sorted from blood, taken in a trial of the OX40 agonist ivuxolimab. Receptor source: an adult with an advanced solid tumor such as melanoma, head and neck, liver or kidney cancer.

CDR3 residues: CASSPAPGRTQATEAFF. Written as DNA, the CDR3 is TGCGCCAGCAGCCCTGCGCCGGGACGGACCCAGGCAACTGAAGCTTTCTTT. The chain recombines TRBV5-1 with TRBJ1-1; tentatively, D is TRBD1 (5 bases). The CDR3 loop spans 17 amino acids. The germline CDR1 and CDR2 sequences are SGHRS and YFSETQ. Trimming took off 4 bases at V and 5 bases at J, with 24 bases between the two ends.

The chain joins TRBV5-4 to TRBJ2-5; 8 nucleotides line up with TRBD1. The V segment lost 1 base and the J segment 1 base; nucleotides outside the gene matches: 3. The CDR3 extends over 15 amino acids. CDR1 SGHNT and CDR2 YYREEE come from the germline V gene (reference sequence). The CDR3 DNA follows: TGTGCCAGCAGCTTGAACCAGGGGGCCCAAGAGACCCAGTACTTC. Translating gives CASSLNQGAQETQYF.

V is TRBV5-6 and J is TRBJ2-7; 13 nucleotides line up with TRBD2. The CDR3 length is 19 residues. CDR1 is SGHDT, CDR2 YYEEEE, per germline. V lost 2 bases to trimming and J lost 3 bases; unmatched junction nucleotides: 14. The DNA for the CDR3 is TGTGCCAGCAGCTTCAGGACTAGCGGGGGTAACCCCCTTGACTACGAGCAGTACTTC. Amino acids: CASSFRTSGGNPLDYEQYF.

The rearrangement joins TRBV25-1 to TRBJ2-5; tentatively, D is TRBD1 (6 bases). The germline V gene encodes CDR1 MGHDK and CDR2 SYGVNS. The CDR3 sequence is 16 residues long. Trimming removed 6 bases from V and 5 bases from J, with 22 bases in between. The CDR3 loop is CASSRIGQPGGETQYF. In DNA, the CDR3 is TGTGCCAGCAGCAGAATTGGACAGCCCGGCGGGGAGACCCAGTACTTC.

V is TRBV6-5 and J is TRBJ1-1; TRBD1 agrees at 8 bases. The CDR3 loop spans 14 amino acids. V lost 2 bases and J lost 1; bases outside the gene matches: 0. CDR1 is MNHEY and CDR2 is SVGAGI in the germline V gene. Here the CDR3 DNA reads TGTGCCAGCAGTTACACAGGGGGGAACACTGAAGCTTTCTTT. This encodes CASSYTGGNTEAFF.

This chain links TRBV6-4 with TRBJ2-3; D perhaps matches TRBD1 (5 bases). Germline CDR1 and CDR2: MRHNA and SNTAGT. This CDR3 has 13 residues. Trimming shortened V by 7 bases and J by 2 bases, and 10 bases separated the two germline ends. The chain's CDR3 is CASNGHPTDTQYF. In nucleotides, the CDR3 is TGTGCCAGCAACGGACATCCCACAGATACGCAGTATTTT.

The genes are TRBV5-6 and TRBJ2-7, with a weak D call TRBD2 (6 bases). V was clipped by 4 bases and J by 6 bases, with 14 bases between them. The CDR3 loop spans 13 amino acids. The germline gives CDR1 SGHDT, CDR2 YYEEEE. The DNA for the CDR3 is TGTGCCAGCAGCAGGAGAGGAGGGGTCGAGCAGTACTTC. Protein: CASSRRGGVEQYF.

This rearrangement joins TRBV9 to TRBJ2-1, with D possibly TRBD2 on 5 matching bases. The CDR3 spans 14 residues. Germline values: CDR1 SGDLS, CDR2 YYNGEE. V lost 4 bases and J lost 8, with 16 bases in between. As DNA, the CDR3 is TGTGCCAGCAGCCAGTTGGCTAGCCTGGATGAGCAGTTCTTC. Amino acid sequence: CASSQLASLDEQFF.

The chain recombines TRBV27 with TRBJ2-1, with 10 bases lining up with TRBD2. The CDR3 contains 20 residues. Per the germline V gene, CDR1 is MNHEY and CDR2 is SMNVEV (reference sequence). V lost 5 bases to trimming and J lost 3 bases; unmatched junction nucleotides: 19. CDR3 loop: CASSPNPGLAERIGYNEQFF. As DNA, the CDR3 is TGTGCCAGCAGTCCCAACCCCGGACTAGCGGAGAGGATAGGCTACAATGAGCAGTTCTTC.

This chain links TRBV10-2 with TRBJ2-7; 11 positions match TRBD1. Germline V gene sequence: CDR1 WSHSY, CDR2 SAAADI. The CDR3 has 15 residues. V shed 5 bases, J shed 4 bases, and the junction held 7 bases outside the gene matches. CDR3 nucleotide sequence: TGCGCCAGCAGTTCCGGACAGGGGGCAGGGTACGAGCAGTACTTC. Translating it yields CASSSGQGAGYEQYF.

This clone has only a few counts. The chain uses TRBV7-8 and TRBJ1-2; 7 nucleotides align to TRBD1. V gave up 1 base and J gave up 8 bases; unmatched junction bases: 10. The CDR3 has 15 amino acids. Germline lookup yields CDR1 SGHVS and CDR2 FQNEAQ. The CDR3 loop is CASSLGDRVLSGYTF. CDR3 sequence (DNA): TGTGCCAGCAGCTTAGGGGACAGAGTCCTCTCCGGCTACACCTTC.

The chain employs TRBV18 and TRBJ2-1; TRBD2 matches at 10 bases. This CDR3 region has 15 residues. Germline CDR1 KGHSH, CDR2 LQKENI. Germline trimming cut 2 bases from V and 8 bases from J; bases unmatched to any gene: 6. The CDR3 loop is CASSPSSGGQHEQFF. The DNA for the CDR3 is TGTGCCAGCTCACCAAGTAGCGGGGGGCAACATGAGCAGTTCTTC.

The chain has TRBV14 and TRBJ2-3; either TRBD1 or TRBD2 may fit D (6 bases each). Between the trimmed V and J ends, which lost 11 bases and 2 bases, there was a span of 17 bases. The CDR3 is 14 amino acids. CDR1 is SGHDN, CDR2 FVKESK, per germline. CDR3 in DNA: TGTGCCGGAAGTTTTCGGGGGCTCACAGATACGCAGTATTTT. Translating it yields CAGSFRGLTDTQYF.

This chain connects TRBV28 to TRBJ2-7; 12 bases map to TRBD2. The length of the CDR3 is 14 residues. The germline gives CDR1 MDHEN, CDR2 SYDVKM. With 5 bases clipped from V and 5 bases from J, the junction kept 4 bases outside the gene matches. Here the CDR3 reads CASSPTSGRHEQYF. CDR3 DNA sequence: TGTGCCAGCAGTCCGACTAGCGGGAGACACGAGCAGTACTTC.

About this clone: Its ends do not fully match the called genes, so a read error is possible. The rearrangement links TRBV30 to TRBJ1-3, with no clear D. Germline V gene data show CDR1 as GTSNPN and CDR2 as SVGIG (reference sequence). This CDR3 is built from 14 residues. CDR3 protein: CAWTRIRSGNTIHF. The CDR3 bases are TGTGCCTGGACGAGGATCAGGTCTGGAAACACCATACATTTT.

The chain employs TRBV7-2 and TRBJ1-3; D is unresolved. V lost 4 bases and J lost 3, with 7 bases in between. The CDR3 contains 13 residues. CDR1 is SGHTA and CDR2 is FQGNSA in the germline V gene. Here the CDR3 DNA reads TGTGCCAGCAGCTCATCCCTTGGAAACACCATATATTTT. Translating it yields CASSSSLGNTIYF.

V and J are TRBV28 and TRBJ2-5; 7 bases agree with TRBD1. The CDR3 covers 15 residues. The V segment lost 6 bases and the J segment 0 bases; nucleotides outside the gene matches: 7. Germline CDR1 is MDHEN and CDR2 is SYDVKM. The CDR3 DNA sequence: TGTGCCAGCAGGAGACAGGGTTGGTACCAAGAGACCCAGTACTTC. This encodes CASRRQGWYQETQYF.

This chain's CDR3 is CASSYSGDYGYTF. CDR3 nucleotide sequence: TGTGCCAGCAGTTACTCTGGGGACTATGGCTACACCTTC. The chain links TRBV6-5 to TRBJ1-2, with D hard to call. CDR1 is MNHEY, CDR2 SVGAGI, per germline. CDR3 length equals 13 residues. V was cut by 0 bases and J by 3 bases, with 5 bases left in between.

This sequence joins TRBV23-1 and TRBJ2-2, with D possibly being TRBD2 (6 bases). TRBV23-1 is flagged as an ORF with uncertain function. CDR3 size: 18 residues. Between the trimmed V and J ends, which lost 0 bases and 6 bases, there was a span of 20 bases. CDR3 coding DNA: TGCGCCAGCAGTCAATCTCTAAGGAACGCGGGGCGGTCCGGGGAGCTGTTTTTT. Translation: CASSQSLRNAGRSGELFF.

The genes are TRBV6-5 and TRBJ2-1; no reliable D call. Trimming removed 7 bases at V and 2 bases at J, with 12 bases between. Germline CDR1 reads MNHEY; CDR2 reads SVGAGI. CDR3 length: 14 residues. This chain's CDR3 is CASKNSATYNEQFF. The CDR3 region has the DNA TGTGCCAGCAAGAACAGTGCTACCTACAATGAGCAGTTCTTC.

This sequence joins TRBV9 and TRBJ1-4; D gene uncertain. CDR3 size: 13 residues. Germline V gene sequence: CDR1 SGDLS, CDR2 YYNGEE. The germline V and J ends were trimmed by 0 bases and 6 bases, with 6 bases remaining between them. The CDR3, as DNA: TGTGCCAGCAGCGTAGCTATTGATGAAAAACTGTTTTTT. This codes for CASSVAIDEKLFF.

CDR3 loop: CASSQGYSLSFGDGAFF. The CDR3, as DNA: TGTGCCAGCAGCCAAGGGTATAGTTTATCGTTCGGGGATGGAGCTTTCTTT. The chain joins TRBV14 to TRBJ1-1; no clear D gene. The CDR3 totals 17 residues. Germline values: CDR1 SGHDN, CDR2 FVKESK. Trimming cost V 1 base and J 10 bases, with 25 bases left between them.

J is TRBJ2-5 and V is TRBV29-1, with TRBD2 matching 7 bases. This CDR3 contains 16 residues. V dropped 3 bases and J dropped 1; count of bases not matched to a gene: 11. The germline CDR1 and CDR2 sequences are SQVTM and ANQGSEA. In DNA form, the CDR3 reads TGCAGCGTTGAGGGAGGTCCGGGAGGTACCCAAGAGACCCAGTACTTC. Protein: CSVEGGPGGTQETQYF. The full variable domain, in which reference TRBV29-1 and TRBJ2-5 provide the parts outside the CDR3, is SAVISQKPSRDICQRGTSLTIQCQVDSQVTMMFWYRQQPGQSLTLIATANQGSEATYESGFVIDKFPISRPNLTFSTLTVSNMSPEDSSIYLCSVEGGPGGTQETQYFGPGTRLLVL.

The genes are TRBV7-2 and TRBJ2-2, with D hard to call. CDR1 is SGHTA and CDR2 is FQGNSA in the germline V gene. CDR3 length: 16 residues. V was cut by 4 bases and J by 4 bases, with 16 bases left in between. CDR3 in amino acids: CASSSGPLWTTGELFF. CDR3 bases: TGTGCCAGCAGCTCCGGACCCCTCTGGACCACCGGGGAGCTGTTTTTT.

In this sample, this clone turned up a few times. The same CDR3 arises from other DNA sequences in this sample as well. The gene calls are TRBV30 and TRBJ1-1; 8 positions match TRBD1. From germline, CDR1 is GTSNPN and CDR2 SVGIG (reference sequence). This CDR3 spans 16 amino acids. Trimming removed 3 bases from V and 1 base from J; junction bases left unmatched: 10. The CDR3 reads CAWSDRGILGNTEAFF. In DNA form, the CDR3 reads TGTGCCTGGAGCGACAGGGGAATTTTAGGGAACACTGAAGCTTTCTTT.

V is TRBV7-2 and J is TRBJ1-2, with 7 bases matching TRBD1. The V and J ends lost 2 bases and 8 bases, in that order; junction bases with no gene match: 5. Germline lookup yields CDR1 SGHTA and CDR2 FQGNSA. The CDR3 runs 13 residues. The DNA for the CDR3 is TGTGCCAGCAGCTTAAAGAGGGGGCAAGGCTACACCTTC. This gives the protein CASSLKRGQGYTF.

In this sample, this clone turned up a few times. This sample includes further DNA sequences coding for the same CDR3. This chain links TRBV7-3 with TRBJ2-5, with 9 bases matching TRBD2. CDR1 and CDR2 from the germline V gene are SGHTA and FQGTGA. V dropped 2 bases and J dropped 4; count of bases not matched to a gene: 5. This CDR3 region has 15 residues. Written as DNA, the CDR3 is TGTGCCAGCAGCTTAGCGGGAGGGCCTGGAGAGACCCAGTACTTC. It translates to CASSLAGGPGETQYF.

The chain recombines TRBV11-1 with TRBJ2-5; 9 nucleotides line up with TRBD1. Per the germline V gene, CDR1 is SGHAT and CDR2 is FQDESV (reference sequence). J gave up 7 bases and V 5 bases, and 17 bases lay outside the gene matches. The CDR3 spans 17 residues. The CDR3 DNA reads TGTGCCAGCAGCCAATCCGTATTACCGGGACAGGGAGCGACCCAGTACTTC. This translates into CASSQSVLPGQGATQYF.